This T cell receptor beta chain stems from a study of blood T cell repertoires in COVID-19 (dated by TCRdb to about 2020). Context from the whole study: Samples covering the acute and convalescent phases of COVID-19 were provided by collaborators in the United States, Italy and Spain. The prospective study material was composed of cDNA or gDNA derived from T cells, B-cell-depleted T cells, or PBMCs. The dataset comprised deeply sampled blood TCRbeta repertoires from subjects exposed to, actively infected with, or recovered from COVID-19. The repertoires were released in a freely available public database intended as a resource for research on the immune response to SARS-CoV-2. Samples came from the ongoing ImmuneRACE study (first 160 participants) plus 1,254 subjects from 6 global collaborators. Sample metadata almost always included a de-identified subject ID, COVID-19 status, age in years and sex. Where available, HLA class I and class II types were obtained from metadata supplied by the sample provider rather than from assay-based typing. General study outcomes and caveats: The quantity of clinical and demographic metadata differed by source and by participant and was supplied without curation.

This clone appeared once. No antigen is known for it. Per-nucleotide qualities are absent, and no much larger clonotype sits a single base away. Based on the germline V gene, the CDR1 and CDR2 sequences are MDHEN and SYDVKM. V gives up 4 bases and J gives up 6 bases, and the segment between their germline ends measures 16 bases. The CDR3 runs 15 amino acids, cysteine and phenylalanine included. The sequence is cut down to CDR3 DNA, 45 bases in frame from base 1. Whole blood was collected in K2EDTA tubes by collaborating institutions according to the institutions' own protocols. For TCRbeta analysis, collaborators shipped samples in one of three forms: frozen whole blood, isolated PBMCs, or DNA extracted from either of those sample types. TCRbeta CDR3 regions were amplified from genomic DNA using the immunoSEQ Assay, a bias-controlled multiplex PCR. From the authors' description of their analysis: Nucleated cell counts per sample were estimated from amplification of reference gene primers within the assay. Sequence reads were collapsed and filtered to measure the absolute abundance of every unique TCRbeta CDR3 rearrangement. For each sample, productive Simpson clonality was calculated as the square root of Simpson's diversity index over productive rearrangements. TCRdb provides this immuneACCESS table in a form limited to in-frame rearrangements. Some clones are lacking; in checked studies, under half of them reflect an unresolved V gene, and why the rest are absent is not known. V, J and clone size derive from that table, while D and trimming were established from the DNA sequence. Here the sample has about 210,000 clones; around 82% occur a single time. The ten largest account for around 13% of the sample.

This chain is built from TRBV28 and TRBJ2-4; a tentative D call is TRBD1 (5 bases match). This receptor was obtained from a human donor in a cohort sampled during active COVID-19. Sequencing was done on a sample of peripheral blood. Read as DNA, the sequence is TGTGCCAGCAGTTCAGCCGACGAAGGGGCAAACATTCAGTACTTC. Its amino acids are CASSSADEGANIQYF.